This T cell receptor beta chain was captured by sequencing in a study of T-cell memory formation after mild COVID-19. Overall study context: TCR clusters showed largely donor specificity.

V shed 2 bases and J shed 14 bases, with 12 bases lying between them. This CDR3 comprises 11 residues. Looked up from germline, CDR1 is GTSNPN and CDR2 is SVGIG (reference sequence). This clonotype was seen only once. What it recognizes is unknown. MiXCR was run by TCRdb on the 5' RACE reads, yielding one entry per CDR3 protein. The sample has 140,000 to 150,000 distinct CDR3 sequences; roughly 6.3% are singletons. Study-wide points: Pre-infection memory carried some responding clones, suggesting that cross-reactive memory joined. Contracting clones, day 15 to 85, had balanced CD4/CD8, and later expanders favored CD4+.

Sequenced sample: PBMCs or a T cell subset sorted from them (not recorded which). The receptor was derived from an adult woman who had mild COVID-19 (a few samples of this study predate the infection). Cell type and time point are not known. This chain connects TRBV30 to TRBJ2-2; D gene uncertain. The CDR3 is CAWSPSGSLFF. The CDR3 nucleotides are TGTGCCTGGAGTCCTTCGGGTTCCCTGTTTTTT.